Given below is one TCR beta chain in context. Antigen: not known. The data belong to a study of CD8 T cells in ankylosing spondylitis. Germline CDR1 reads LNHDA; CDR2 reads SQIVND (reference sequence). Trimming removed 2 bases at V and 2 bases at J, with 7 bases between. The CDR3 has 15 amino acids. Whole-study results and caveats: Characteristic, it appeared, of ankylosing spondylitis blood was a TCR beta motif of seven or eight highly homologous variants. Reports say disease-linked clones showed up significantly more in matched ankylosing spondylitis synovial fluid. CD8+ by phenotype, disease-linked clones were relatively rare in peripheral blood.

TCRdb re-analysed the 5' RACE reads in MiXCR, keeping a single row per CDR3 protein. The sample lists around 230,000 distinct CDR3 sequences, around 7.8% occurring once. The chain uses TRBV19 and TRBJ2-6; D possibly corresponds to TRBD2 (6 bases). Input material: blood, either unsorted or a sorted T cell fraction (not recorded which). This TCR was recovered from a male donor with ankylosing spondylitis or in good health (not recorded which). The DNA for the CDR3 is TGTGCCAGTAGTATATGGGGGGCTGGGGCCAACGTCCTGACTTTC. This encodes CASSIWGAGANVLTF. The complete variable domain, with remaining parts taken from reference TRBV19 and TRBJ2-6, reads DGGITQSPKYLFRKEGQNVTLSCEQNLNHDAMYWYRQDPGQGLRLIYYSQIVNDFQKGDIAEGYSVSREKKESFPLTVTSAQKNPTAFYLCASSIWGAGANVLTFGAGSRLTVL.